These 20 T cell receptor beta chains came from one sample sequenced in a study of T cells in Graves' hyperthyroidism and ophthalmopathy. Amplification of TCR beta CDR3 regions used RNA as the template. Researchers ran a first-round RT-PCR on the TCR CDR3 using the HTBI primer set. TCRdb analysed the multiplex PCR reads with MiXCR anew, one entry per CDR3 protein. The sample carries hundreds of thousands of distinct CDR3 sequences, 14% to 15% recorded once. Specimen: blood. These TCRs come from a man aged 18 to 29 with Graves' ophthalmopathy.

V is TRBV5-4 and J is TRBJ1-1; 8 bases align to TRBD1. Germline trimming cut 3 bases from V and 11 bases from J; bases unmatched to any gene: 9. The CDR3 is 13 amino acids. CDR1 SGHNT and CDR2 YYREEE come from the germline V gene (reference sequence). Here the CDR3 reads CASSSRQGHRAFF. The CDR3, as DNA: TGTGCCAGCAGCTCCAGACAGGGGCATCGGGCTTTCTTT.

This clonotype was seen a few times. V usage is TRBV30 and J usage is TRBJ1-3; possibly TRBD1 for D (6 bases). The germline V gene has CDR1 GTSNPN and CDR2 SVGIG (reference sequence). The CDR3 is 14 residues long. The ends were cut back, 4 bases at V and 0 bases at J, with 10 bases in the middle. DNA of the CDR3: TGTGCCTGGAATGGACAGCTCTCTGGAAACACCATATATTTT. This codes for CAWNGQLSGNTIYF.

CDR3 coding DNA: TGTGCCAGCAGTGTCCCCGGGGGCGGGGAGCTGTTTTTT. Amino acids: CASSVPGGGELFF. V is TRBV6-1 and J is TRBJ2-2; maybe TRBD2 (6 bases). The germline gives CDR1 MNHNS, CDR2 SASEGT. V was pared by 4 bases and J by 7 bases, with 10 bases between. The CDR3 covers 13 residues.

This clonotype was observed a few times. The chain uses TRBV10-3 and TRBJ1-6, with a tentative D call TRBD1 (6 bases). Trimming removed 5 bases at V and 6 bases at J, with 14 bases between. The CDR3 is 15 residues long. Germline-derived CDR1 and CDR2 are ENHRY and SYGVKD. The CDR3 loop reads CAISKQGFFNSPLHF. The DNA for the CDR3 is TGTGCCATCAGTAAACAGGGCTTTTTTAATTCACCCCTCCACTTT.

The table lists this clonotype with a few counts. The chain joins TRBV27 to TRBJ1-1, with 7 bases that match TRBD1. Germline V gene data show CDR1 as MNHEY and CDR2 as SMNVEV (reference sequence). This CDR3 region has 15 residues. The ends lost 2 bases at V and 2 bases at J; junction bases unmatched: 5. For the CDR3, the DNA is TGTGCCAGCAGTTTAGGCGCAGGGGGAAACACTGAAGCTTTCTTT. It specifies CASSLGAGGNTEAFF.

Ten or more counts support this clonotype. V gene TRBV12-3 or TRBV12-4 combines with J gene TRBJ1-4; D remains ambiguous. The CDR3 extends over 12 amino acids. Trimming cost V 8 bases and J 8 bases, with 12 bases left between them. The CDR3 spells CASRGGYEKLFF. The DNA of the CDR3 is TGTGCCAGCCGCGGTGGTTACGAAAAACTGTTTTTT.

The rearrangement uses TRBV7-3 and TRBJ2-2; 7 nucleotides line up with TRBD2. The germline V gene encodes CDR1 SGHTA and CDR2 FQGTGA. The CDR3 is 14 amino acids. V lost 4 bases, J lost 5 bases, and 4 bases stayed unmatched. CDR3 sequence: CASSSGLFTGELFF. Here the CDR3 DNA reads TGTGCCAGCAGCTCGGGACTATTTACCGGGGAGCTGTTTTTT.

This chain joins TRBV10-3 and TRBJ1-2; possible D gene TRBD1, 5 bases. Germline assignment: CDR1 ENHRY and CDR2 SYGVKD. The CDR3 covers 15 residues. Trimming took off 6 bases at V and 4 bases at J, with 18 bases between the two ends. CDR3 nucleotides: TGTGCCATCAGCGTCGGGGGTCTATCCCCCTATGGCTACACCTTC. Translating gives CAISVGGLSPYGYTF.

This clonotype was seen more than once but under ten times. The chain couples TRBV7-9 to TRBJ2-5; D ambiguous. This CDR3 is 11 amino acids long. CDR1 and CDR2 from the germline V gene are SEHNR and FQNEAQ (reference sequence). V was pared by 10 bases and J by 5 bases, with 11 bases between. The CDR3 spells CATSGWETQYF. DNA for the CDR3: TGTGCCACCAGTGGTTGGGAGACCCAGTACTTC.

This clonotype was seen at least ten times. This chain uses TRBV30 with TRBJ2-5, with 14 positions matching TRBD2. The ends lost 0 bases at V and 7 bases at J; junction bases unmatched: 1. The CDR3 consists of 14 residues. Germline V gene data show CDR1 as GTSNPN and CDR2 as SVGIG (reference sequence). The CDR3 is CAWSVGTSGGTQYF. In nucleotides, the CDR3 is TGTGCCTGGAGTGTAGGGACTAGCGGGGGGACCCAGTACTTC.

This sequence joins TRBV9 and TRBJ1-3, with D unclear. CDR1 is SGDLS and CDR2 is YYNGEE in the germline V gene. This CDR3 has 14 amino acids. Deletions cut 0 bases from V and 3 bases from J, with 7 bases between. This CDR3 is CASSVGGGGNTIYF. The DNA of the CDR3 is TGTGCCAGCAGCGTAGGGGGAGGTGGAAACACCATATATTTT.

This clonotype was observed a handful of times. The chain uses TRBV10-2 and TRBJ1-2; D call uncertain. The V gene lost 4 bases and the J gene lost 8 bases, with 8 bases spanning the gap. From germline, CDR1 is WSHSY and CDR2 SAAADI. This CDR3 contains 11 residues. The CDR3 region has the DNA TGCGCCAGCAGTGCCTCTGCCGGCTACACCTTC. Encoded protein: CASSASAGYTF.

This clonotype was recorded at least ten times. The gene calls are TRBV5-1 and TRBJ2-1, with D perhaps TRBD2 (7 bases). The CDR3 extends over 14 amino acids. Germline CDR1 and CDR2: SGHRS and YFSETQ. Trimming removed 3 bases at V and 8 bases at J, with 15 bases between. CDR3 loop: CASSWTKGGDEQFF. The CDR3 coding sequence is TGCGCCAGCAGCTGGACCAAAGGGGGGGATGAGCAGTTCTTC.

V is TRBV5-4 and J is TRBJ1-6, with D possibly matching TRBD1 (5 bases). Germline CDR1 reads SGHNT; CDR2 reads YYREEE (reference sequence). Trimming removed 2 bases at V and 9 bases at J, with 12 bases between. CDR3 length: 14 amino acids. The DNA for the CDR3 is TGTGCCAGCAGCTTTAAGGACATTTTTTCACCCCTCCACTTT. It translates to CASSFKDIFSPLHF.

This clonotype was detected many times. The V and J genes are TRBV3-1 and TRBJ2-2, with D uncertain. This CDR3 has 14 residues. The V end lost 3 bases, the J end lost 5 bases, and 10 bases lay between the germline ends. CDR1 and CDR2 from the germline V gene are LGHDT and YNNKEL (reference sequence). The DNA of the CDR3 is TGTGCCAGCAGCCACGGACGGCGGACCGGGGAGCTGTTTTTT. Its translation: CASSHGRRTGELFF.

This clonotype was counted ten times or more. This chain links TRBV7-9 with TRBJ2-7, with 10 bases lining up with TRBD1. J was trimmed by 4 bases and V by 6 bases; bases with no gene match: 9. The CDR3 is 15 amino acids. Germline CDR1 reads SEHNR; CDR2 reads FQNEAQ (reference sequence). The DNA for the CDR3 is TGTGCCAGCAGTCACCGGGACAGGGGAGGATACGAGCAGTACTTC. It encodes CASSHRDRGGYEQYF.

As concerns this clonotype: The junction shows a germline mismatch at one end, possibly a read error. The V gene is TRBV18, the J gene TRBJ2-1, with a weak D call TRBD2 (5 bases). The CDR3 sequence is 14 residues long. CDR1 is KGHSH, CDR2 LQKENI, per germline. In DNA, the CDR3 is TGTGCCAGCTCACCCCCGGGATCCTACGATGAGCAGTTCTTC. Translating gives CASSPPGSYDEQFF. Full variable domain (missing parts from reference TRBV18 and TRBJ2-1): NAGVMQNPRHLVRRRGQEARLRCSPMKGHSHVYWYRQLPEEGLKFMVYLQKENIIDESGMPKERFSAEFPKEGPSILRIQQVVRGDSAAYFCASSPPGSYDEQFFGPGTRLTVL.

Ten or more counts support this clonotype. This chain links TRBV6-1 with TRBJ1-2, with D maybe TRBD1 (6 bases). The germline V and J ends were trimmed by 5 bases and 0 bases, with 10 bases remaining between them. The CDR3 loop spans 14 amino acids. The germline V gene has CDR1 MNHNS and CDR2 SASEGT. Here the CDR3 DNA reads TGTGCCAGCAGTCCAAGACAGGCTAACTATGGCTACACCTTC. Amino acid sequence: CASSPRQANYGYTF.

This clonotype has a handful of counts. The chain carries TRBV30 and TRBJ2-3; 9 bases map to TRBD2. From germline, CDR1 is GTSNPN and CDR2 SVGIG (reference sequence). The length of the CDR3 is 13 residues. J lost 1 base, V lost 4 bases, and 0 bases had no gene match. DNA of the CDR3: TGTGCCTGGACTAGCGGGGGCACAGATACGCAGTATTTT. Protein sequence: CAWTSGGTDTQYF.

This clonotype has ten or more counts. CDR3 nucleotide sequence: TGTGCCAGCAGTCCCGATTCTGGGGCCAACGTCCTGACTTTC. It specifies CASSPDSGANVLTF. The chain recombines TRBV28 with TRBJ2-6; no definite D call. This CDR3 has 14 amino acids. Trimming stripped 5 bases from V and 1 base from J, with 6 bases between. Germline V CDR1 and CDR2: MDHEN, SYDVKM.